The 25 T cell receptor beta chains listed next were all sequenced from one sample in a study of regulatory T cells in long-lasting Graves disease. Time point specified: newly diagnosed GD, antithyroid drugs for less than 3 months. RNA isolated from PBMCs was used to make the TCR library. For TCR beta, libraries came from iRepertoire HTBI primers and Arm-PCR of CDR3 regions. TCRdb fed the multiplex PCR reads into MiXCR, producing one record per CDR3 protein. This sample has roughly 520,000 distinct CDR3 sequences, with around 13% found just once. In addition, the sample was reused for a study of T cells in Graves' hyperthyroidism and ophthalmopathy.

Material: peripheral blood mononuclear cells (PBMCs), obtained at new diagnosis, from a patient treated with antithyroid drugs. The receptors originated from a woman in her twenties or thirties with Graves disease.

This clonotype came up a few times. This chain links TRBV5-1 with TRBJ2-5, with unresolved D. Trimming stripped 4 bases from V and 4 bases from J, with 11 bases between. Germline CDR1 is SGHRS and CDR2 is YFSETQ. This CDR3 comprises 13 residues. For the CDR3, the DNA is TGCGCCAGCAGCCCGGTGTTGGGAGAGACCCAGTACTTC. Translated: CASSPVLGETQYF.

This chain joins TRBV29-1 and TRBJ1-1; 8 positions match TRBD1. Germline CDR1 is SQVTM and CDR2 is ANQGSEA. V shed 5 bases and J 1 base; nucleotides not matched to a gene: 6. CDR3 length: 14 residues. CDR3 nucleotide sequence: TGCAGCGTTCGACAGGGGTTGGGGAACACTGAAGCTTTCTTT. Its translation is CSVRQGLGNTEAFF.

This clonotype appeared many times. V usage is TRBV2 and J usage is TRBJ1-2; maybe TRBD1 (5 bases). The CDR3 has 12 residues. Trimming shortened V by 7 bases and J by 4 bases, and 10 bases separated the two germline ends. The germline CDR1 and CDR2 sequences are SNHLY and FYNNEI. CDR3 amino acids: CASKGQTYGYTF. In nucleotides, the CDR3 is TGTGCCAGCAAGGGGCAGACCTATGGCTACACCTTC.

The table lists this clonotype with many counts. This chain links TRBV7-2 with TRBJ1-2, with TRBD1 identical over 7 bases. The CDR3 is 13 amino acids. J gave up 8 bases and V 3 bases, and 6 bases lay outside the gene matches. Germline-derived CDR1 and CDR2 are SGHTA and FQGNSA. For the CDR3, the DNA is TGTGCCAGCAGCTTTACGACAGGGAGAGGCTACACCTTC. Its translation is CASSFTTGRGYTF.

This clonotype was seen only a few times. A read error is possible here, since a much larger clone lies one base away. The chain combines TRBV11-1 with TRBJ2-5; 9 bases match TRBD1. CDR1 and CDR2 from the germline V gene are SGHAT and FQDESV (reference sequence). V dropped 6 bases and J dropped 11; count of bases not matched to a gene: 16. This CDR3 region has 15 residues. The CDR3, as DNA: TGTGCCAGCAGGTACCGGGACAGGGTATCGGGTGAGCAGTACTTC. Translation: CASRYRDRVSGEQYF.

This clonotype was recorded many times. The CDR3 is CASSPQGSSYNEQFF. Written as DNA, the CDR3 is TGTGCCAGCAGCCCGCAGGGGAGCTCCTACAATGAGCAGTTCTTC. The chain employs TRBV11-3 and TRBJ2-1; possible D gene TRBD1, 6 bases. Germline V gene lookup returns CDR1 SGHNT and CDR2 YENEEA. The CDR3 has 15 amino acids. V was clipped by 5 bases and J by 0 bases, with 11 bases between them.

This clonotype was found many times. The V and J genes are TRBV2 and TRBJ2-7, with unresolved D. This CDR3 is built from 13 residues. The V end was cut by 6 bases, the J end by 0 bases, with 9 bases between. Germline V CDR1 and CDR2: SNHLY, FYNNEI. Written as DNA, the CDR3 is TGTGCCAGCAGCGAAAGTGTCTCCTACGAGCAGTACTTC. Encoded protein: CASSESVSYEQYF. Full variable domain (remainder filled in from reference TRBV2 and TRBJ2-7): EPEVTQTPSHQVTQMGQEVILRCVPISNHLYFYWYRQILGQKVEFLVSFYNNEISEKSEIFDDQFSVERPDGSNFTLKIRSTKLEDSAMYFCASSESVSYEQYFGPGTRLTVT.

This clonotype has ten or more counts. The chain uses TRBV19 and TRBJ1-6; TRBD1 aligns across 9 bases. Unmatched junction bases numbered 11, after V lost 5 bases and J lost 0 bases. The CDR3 has 19 amino acids. Germline V gene lookup returns CDR1 LNHDA and CDR2 SQIVND (reference sequence). In DNA form, the CDR3 reads TGTGCCAGTAGTTTCCGCCCCGGACAGGGGAGCTCCTATAATTCACCCCTCCACTTT. It translates to CASSFRPGQGSSYNSPLHF.

The table lists this clonotype with many counts. This sequence joins TRBV2 and TRBJ1-1; 7 nucleotides align to TRBD1. The CDR3 spans 15 residues. V dropped 6 bases and J dropped 8; count of bases not matched to a gene: 15. CDR1 SNHLY and CDR2 FYNNEI come from the germline V gene. In DNA form, the CDR3 reads TGTGCCAGCAGCGTTACCGCATTACCGGGACAGGAAGCTTTCTTT. Amino acids: CASSVTALPGQEAFF.

This clonotype was seen many times. The DNA of the CDR3 is TGTGCCAGCAGTGATGCGGGAGCAGATACGCAGTATTTT. Translated, it gives CASSDAGADTQYF. The chain recombines TRBV2 with TRBJ2-3, with 7 bases aligning to TRBD2. V gave up 3 bases and J gave up 4 bases; unmatched junction bases: 1. CDR3 length equals 13 residues. The germline CDR1 and CDR2 sequences are SNHLY and FYNNEI.

Concerning this clonotype itself: Its ends do not fully match the called genes, so a read error is possible. This chain uses TRBV28 with TRBJ2-3, with a possible D match to TRBD2 (7 bases). The CDR3 has 16 amino acids. From germline, CDR1 is MDHEN and CDR2 SYDVKM. In DNA, the CDR3 is TGTGCCAGCAGTTTGGGCTCGCGGGGGCTCACAGGTACGCAGTATTTT. This sequence encodes CASSLGSRGLTGTQYF.

This clonotype appeared a few times. V usage is TRBV19 and J usage is TRBJ1-2; D remains unclear. The germline V and J ends were trimmed by 6 bases and 4 bases, with 24 bases remaining between them. Germline values: CDR1 LNHDA, CDR2 SQIVND (reference sequence). This CDR3 has 17 residues. CDR3 in amino acids: CASSLNKVPWPGYGYTF. The CDR3 DNA reads TGTGCCAGTAGCCTCAATAAGGTTCCATGGCCGGGCTATGGCTACACCTTC.

CDR3 in amino acids: CASSLVVGGGVSNQPQHF. The CDR3, as DNA: TGTGCCAGCAGCTTAGTGGTTGGAGGGGGAGTCAGCAATCAGCCCCAGCATTTT. The rearrangement uses TRBV7-9 and TRBJ1-5, with D possibly matching TRBD1 (6 bases). V lost 1 base, J lost 1 base, and 17 bases lay in between. The CDR3 covers 18 residues. Germline loops: CDR1 SEHNR, CDR2 FQNEAQ (reference sequence).

V and J are TRBV5-1 and TRBJ2-1; 9 bases map to TRBD1. Germline V gene lookup returns CDR1 SGHRS and CDR2 YFSETQ. The ends lost 2 bases at V and 6 bases at J; junction bases unmatched: 3. This CDR3 contains 14 residues. The CDR3 protein is CASSLGTGLNEQFF. DNA for the CDR3: TGCGCCAGCAGCTTAGGGACAGGGCTCAATGAGCAGTTCTTC.

Ten or more counts support this clonotype. At one of its ends the junction is not consistent with the germline gene, which may arise from a read error. CDR3 nucleotides: TGTACCAGCAGTGACGGCGGGAGGGTGAGGGATGAGCAGTTCTTC. Residues: CTSSDGGRVRDEQFF. The chain recombines TRBV2 with TRBJ2-1; 9 bases fit TRBD2. Germline V gene sequence: CDR1 SNHLY, CDR2 FYNNEI. The CDR3 runs to 15 residues.

This clonotype was counted ten times or more. The gene calls are TRBV2 and TRBJ2-2; D perhaps matches TRBD1 (6 bases). The CDR3 covers 14 residues. The V end lost 5 bases, the J end lost 6 bases, and 13 bases lay between the germline ends. Germline V lookup: CDR1 SNHLY, CDR2 FYNNEI. The CDR3 DNA reads as TGTGCCAGCAGTCCCTACAGGGAAGCCGGGGAGCTGTTTTTT. This translates into CASSPYREAGELFF.

The J gene is TRBJ2-5, the V gene TRBV7-3; TRBD2 agrees at 10 bases. This CDR3 has 16 residues. Germline V gives CDR1 SGHTA, CDR2 FQGTGA. The V and J ends lost 5 bases and 4 bases, in that order; junction bases with no gene match: 10. The CDR3 is CASSPGSGRALETQYF. The CDR3 DNA reads TGTGCCAGCAGCCCAGGGAGCGGGAGGGCCTTAGAGACCCAGTACTTC.

This clonotype was seen repeatedly, ten times or more. J is TRBJ2-7 and V is TRBV12-3 or TRBV12-4, with TRBD2 identical over 13 bases. The CDR3 is 16 residues long. Losses at the gene ends were 1 base for V and 4 bases for J; bases not matched to a gene: 4. The chain's CDR3 is CASSLGTSGRGYEQYF. DNA for the CDR3: TGTGCCAGCAGTTTAGGGACTAGCGGGAGAGGGTACGAGCAGTACTTC.

This clonotype was counted at least ten times. V usage is TRBV29-1 and J usage is TRBJ1-1; TRBD1 might be the D (5 bases). This CDR3 spans 15 amino acids. Trimming took 6 bases from V and 3 from J, leaving 20 bases between them. Germline lookup yields CDR1 SQVTM and CDR2 ANQGSEA. The CDR3 loop is CSVQGGEWGDTEAFF. The CDR3 nucleotides read TGCAGCGTCCAGGGCGGGGAATGGGGGGACACTGAAGCTTTCTTT.

This clonotype was seen ten or more times. The chain combines TRBV20-1 with TRBJ2-1; 10 nucleotides align to TRBD2. The CDR3 sequence is 16 residues long. From germline, CDR1 is DFQATT and CDR2 SNEGSKA (reference sequence). Trimming removed 0 bases from V and 7 bases from J; junction bases left unmatched: 9. CDR3 residues: CSARDLKREGYNEQFF. The CDR3 DNA reads TGCAGTGCTAGAGATCTCAAGCGGGAGGGATATAATGAGCAGTTCTTC.

Regarding this clonotype: One base away lies a much larger clone, so this may be a sequencing read error. The V and J genes are TRBV6-5 and TRBJ1-3, with D possibly matching TRBD1 (6 bases). The CDR3 totals 15 residues. CDR1 is MNHEY, CDR2 SVGAGI, per germline. The CDR3 loop reads CVSSFDRTAGNTIYF. In DNA form, the CDR3 reads TGTGTCAGCAGTTTTGACAGGACGGCTGGAAACACCATATATTTT.

This clonotype has a count of ten or more. The V gene is TRBV12-3 or TRBV12-4, the J gene TRBJ2-3; 7 bases are shared with TRBD1. Trimming cost V 6 bases and J 6 bases; bases outside gene matches: 9. The CDR3 has 14 residues. CDR3 residues: CASRIGTVGDTQYF. In DNA, the CDR3 is TGTGCCAGCAGAATAGGGACAGTCGGGGATACGCAGTATTTT.

As regards this clonotype: Since the CDR3 does not end with the conserved phenylalanine or tryptophan, this likely comes from a read error. Because the CDR3's place on the DNA is in doubt, the DNA is left out and the CDR3 is given as listed by TCRdb. This chain joins TRBV14 and TRBJ2-1. The CDR3 has 9 residues if both end residues are counted. Germline V CDR1 and CDR2: SGHDN, FVKESK. CDR3: CASSQDRRT.

The V call is TRBV7-2, the J call TRBJ2-2; weak D call: TRBD2 (5 bases). Germline loops: CDR1 SGHTA, CDR2 FQGNSA. V lost 6 bases and J lost 6, with 17 bases in between. This CDR3 region has 15 residues. The CDR3 here is CASRTSRTHAGELFF. The CDR3 coding sequence is TGTGCCAGCAGGACTTCTAGGACTCACGCCGGGGAGCTGTTTTTT.

This clonotype occurred many times. The V and J genes are TRBV9 and TRBJ2-7; weak D call: TRBD1 (6 bases). The ends were cut back, 0 bases at V and 2 bases at J, with 9 bases in the middle. There are 14 residues in the CDR3. CDR1 is SGDLS, CDR2 YYNGEE, per germline. The CDR3 sequence is CASSVEDSPYEQYF. The CDR3 bases are TGTGCCAGCAGCGTAGAGGACAGCCCCTACGAGCAGTACTTC.